This T cell receptor beta chain was identified in a study of cytomegalovirus exposure and HLA in healthy donors. Whole-study findings and limits: By HLA locus, TCR association rates varied in a later analysis, with DRB1 showing the most and HLA-C the fewest.

A multiplex PCR was run with 60 Vbeta primers and 13 Jbeta primers. The repertoire was sequenced with immunoSEQ multiplex PCR; TCRdb's copy has only in-frame clones and lacks some. Of approximately 130,000 clones listed, about four fifths were seen once; the top ten hold about 0.7%. Germline V CDR1 and CDR2: MNHEY, SMNVEV (reference sequence). V was trimmed by 6 bases and J by 2 bases, leaving 14 bases between them. The CDR3 totals 14 residues. With respect to this clone: Its cognate antigen is unknown.

The TCR comes from a man in his late teens or twenties in good health and CMV-seronegative. The rearrangement joins TRBV27 to TRBJ2-7, with D possibly being TRBD2 (7 bases). Sequenced input: PBMCs. CDR3 sequence: CASRPAGAPYEQYF. CDR3 in DNA: TGTGCCAGCAGGCCTGCGGGGGCCCCCTACGAGCAGTACTTC.